What follows are 26 T cell receptor beta chains derived from one specimen sequenced in a study of control samples from healthy donors and cancer patients. Profiling relied on immunoSEQ multiplex PCR, and the TCRdb table lists in-frame clones only, not all of them. The sample yields 100,000 to 150,000 clones, roughly 90% seen once. The sequenced sample consisted of blood. Source of these receptors: a man aged 18 to 30 in good health.

The genes are TRBV11-2 and TRBJ2-2; 7 bases are shared with TRBD2. Germline CDR1 reads SGHAT; CDR2 reads FQNNGV. This CDR3 region has 15 residues. V gave up 1 base and J gave up 3 bases; unmatched junction bases: 2. The CDR3: CASSLGGGDTGELFF. The CDR3 region has the DNA TGTGCCAGCAGCTTAGGCGGGGGAGACACCGGGGAGCTGTTTTTT.

The V and J genes are TRBV3-1 (or the pseudogene TRBV3-2) and TRBJ2-7, with D unclear. Germline V gene sequence: CDR1 LGHDT, CDR2 YNNKEL (reference sequence). V dropped 1 base and J dropped 6 bases, with 10 bases sitting between them. The CDR3 runs 13 residues. The CDR3 protein is CASSQALLVEQYF. The CDR3 DNA follows: TGTGCCAGCAGCCAAGCCCTCCTTGTCGAGCAGTACTTC.

J is TRBJ1-1 and V is TRBV30; no definite D call. This CDR3 contains 13 residues. CDR1 GTSNPN and CDR2 SVGIG come from the germline V gene (reference sequence). V lost 0 bases and J 1 base, leaving 6 bases between the germline ends. The DNA for the CDR3 is TGTGCCTGGAGTGTACGGAGGAACACTGAAGCTTTCTTT. Encoded protein: CAWSVRRNTEAFF.

This chain links TRBV5-6 with TRBJ1-1; 12 bases are shared with TRBD1. Germline-derived CDR1 and CDR2 are SGHDT and YYEEEE. The CDR3 sequence is 15 residues long. After removal of 0 bases from V and 6 bases from J, the junction contained 3 bases not matched to a gene. CDR3 region: CASSLGDRGQAEAFF. DNA for the CDR3: TGTGCCAGCAGCTTGGGGGACAGGGGGCAGGCTGAAGCTTTCTTT.

The chain recombines TRBV5-4 with TRBJ2-2, with D unclear. Germline CDR1 SGHNT, CDR2 YYREEE (reference sequence). This CDR3 region has 16 residues. Trimming took 4 bases from V and 0 from J, leaving 13 bases between them. The CDR3 DNA sequence: TGTGCCAGCAGCCCCGGCGCTACCGCGAACACCGGGGAGCTGTTTTTT. Translating it yields CASSPGATANTGELFF.

This chain uses TRBV2 with TRBJ1-1; no clear D gene. This CDR3 region has 14 residues. Germline CDR1 is SNHLY and CDR2 is FYNNEI. V was shortened by 0 bases and J by 5 bases, with 10 bases between the two germline ends. CDR3 sequence: CASSEALLGTEAFF. Written as DNA, the CDR3 is TGTGCCAGCAGTGAAGCGCTTCTGGGGACTGAAGCTTTCTTT.

V and J are TRBV5-6 and TRBJ1-1; D gene uncertain. This CDR3 is 13 amino acids long. Deletions cut 3 bases from V and 0 bases from J, with 6 bases between. CDR1 and CDR2 from the germline V gene are SGHDT and YYEEEE. CDR3 region: CASSSPLNTEAFF. In DNA form, the CDR3 reads TGTGCCAGCAGCTCACCCCTGAACACTGAAGCTTTCTTT.

This clone appeared a few times. The chain recombines TRBV27 with TRBJ1-2, with D perhaps matching TRBD1 (5 bases). Deletions cut 5 bases from V and 4 bases from J, with 14 bases between. Germline V CDR1 and CDR2: MNHEY, SMNVEV (reference sequence). CDR3 length: 14 residues. As DNA, the CDR3 is TGTGCCAGCAGTCCCCACGGGGGAGCCTATGGCTACACCTTC. Its translation is CASSPHGGAYGYTF.

The genes are TRBV7-9 and TRBJ1-1; no reliable D call. Looked up from germline, CDR1 is SEHNR and CDR2 is FQNEAQ (reference sequence). This CDR3 spans 14 amino acids. Trimming shortened V by 5 bases and J by 5 bases, and 15 bases separated the two germline ends. Here the CDR3 reads CASSPHIEGTEAFF. CDR3 sequence (DNA): TGTGCCAGCAGCCCTCACATAGAAGGTACTGAAGCTTTCTTT.

The chain links TRBV5-6 to TRBJ2-7; TRBD1 might be the D (5 bases). The CDR3 covers 13 residues. Germline loops: CDR1 SGHDT, CDR2 YYEEEE. Trimming removed 3 bases from V and 6 bases from J, with 13 bases in between. CDR3 loop: CASSSQGQSEQYF. CDR3 in DNA: TGTGCCAGCAGCTCACAAGGACAAAGCGAGCAGTACTTC. The variable domain in full, completed from reference TRBV5-6 and TRBJ2-7, reads DAGVTQSPTHLIKTRGQQVTLRCSPKSGHDTVSWYQQALGQGPQFIFQYYEEEERQRGNFPDRFSGHQFPNYSSELNVNALLLGDSALYLCASSSQGQSEQYFGPGTRLTVT.

This chain joins TRBV14 and TRBJ1-2; D call uncertain. V lost 0 bases and J lost 4, with 12 bases in between. The CDR3 sequence is 15 residues long. Germline-derived CDR1 and CDR2 are SGHDN and FVKESK. The CDR3 region has the DNA TGTGCCAGCAGCCAAGACATCGGCCTATTCTATGGCTACACCTTC. Amino acid sequence: CASSQDIGLFYGYTF. The full variable domain, rest sourced from reference TRBV14 and TRBJ1-2, is EAGVTQFPSHSVIEKGQTVTLRCDPISGHDNLYWYRRVMGKEIKFLLHFVKESKQDESGMPNNRFLAERTGGTYSTLKVQPAELEDSGVYFCASSQDIGLFYGYTFGSGTRLTVV.

The chain carries TRBV11-2 and TRBJ1-1, with 7 bases aligning to TRBD1. The CDR3 consists of 14 residues. CDR1 SGHAT and CDR2 FQNNGV come from the germline V gene. V shed 6 bases and J 1 base; nucleotides not matched to a gene: 5. The CDR3 DNA reads as TGTGCCAGCAGGGCCAGGACAGGGAACACTGAAGCTTTCTTT. The encoded protein is CASRARTGNTEAFF.

This clone has a handful of counts. The chain combines TRBV19 with TRBJ2-1; 13 nucleotides agree with TRBD2. The germline CDR1 and CDR2 sequences are LNHDA and SQIVND (reference sequence). The CDR3 contains 17 residues. With V trimmed by 5 bases and J by 4 bases, 8 bases remained unmatched. The CDR3 loop reads CASSLRLAGGLYNEQFF. The CDR3 nucleotides are TGTGCCAGTAGTCTCCGACTAGCGGGGGGTTTATACAATGAGCAGTTCTTC.

The chain recombines TRBV25-1 with TRBJ2-2; D may be TRBD1 (6 bases). The CDR3 spans 16 residues. The V end was cut by 3 bases, the J end by 3 bases, with 14 bases between. The germline CDR1 and CDR2 sequences are MGHDK and SYGVNS. CDR3 loop: CASSEPWGRDTGELFF. CDR3 DNA: TGTGCCAGCAGTGAGCCATGGGGGCGGGACACCGGGGAGCTGTTTTTT.

The chain couples TRBV4-2 to TRBJ1-1; perhaps TRBD1 as D (5 bases). This CDR3 spans 14 amino acids. V was pared by 0 bases and J by 5 bases, with 10 bases between. Germline CDR1 and CDR2: LGHNA and YNFKEQ. The CDR3 nucleotides read TGTGCCAGCAGCCAAGATGGGGCGCGGACTGAAGCTTTCTTT. It is translated as CASSQDGARTEAFF.

The chain uses TRBV7-3 and TRBJ2-2; D remains unclear. CDR3 length: 14 residues. The germline CDR1 and CDR2 sequences are SGHTA and FQGTGA. Trimming took 3 bases from V and 6 from J, leaving 11 bases between them. The CDR3 sequence is CASSLVGGAGELFF. The CDR3 DNA is TGTGCCAGCAGCTTGGTGGGTGGAGCCGGGGAGCTGTTTTTT.

This clone was seen only a few times. This chain uses TRBV4-2 with TRBJ1-2, with D possibly TRBD1 on 6 matching bases. This CDR3 region has 13 residues. Per the germline V gene, CDR1 is LGHNA and CDR2 is YNFKEQ. V was shortened by 1 base and J by 6 bases, with 9 bases between the two germline ends. CDR3 loop: CASSQGQEDGYTF. The CDR3 bases are TGTGCCAGCAGCCAAGGACAGGAGGATGGCTACACCTTC.

The chain uses TRBV27 and TRBJ1-6, with TRBD1 as a possible D gene (5 bases). Germline CDR1 reads MNHEY; CDR2 reads SMNVEV (reference sequence). The CDR3 spans 16 residues. V was pared by 5 bases and J by 3 bases, with 14 bases between. For the CDR3, the DNA is TGTGCCAGCAGTCCAGGGACTCGGATCTATAATTCACCCCTCCACTTT. Amino acid sequence: CASSPGTRIYNSPLHF.

This clone has just one count. The chain is built from TRBV19 and TRBJ1-2; a weak D match, TRBD1 (5 bases). Germline loops: CDR1 LNHDA, CDR2 SQIVND (reference sequence). Trimming shortened V by 7 bases and J by 5 bases, and 5 bases separated the two germline ends. CDR3 length equals 10 residues. The CDR3 protein is CASKGYGYTF. The CDR3 coding sequence is TGTGCCAGTAAGGGGTATGGCTACACCTTC.

The chain joins TRBV9 to TRBJ2-5; D is unclear. V dropped 3 bases and J dropped 4 bases, with 16 bases sitting between them. CDR1 and CDR2 from the germline V gene are SGDLS and YYNGEE. The CDR3 consists of 15 residues. The CDR3 loop reads CASSGVHIPPETQYF. The DNA of the CDR3 is TGTGCCAGCAGCGGGGTACACATTCCCCCAGAGACCCAGTACTTC.

V and J are TRBV10-3 and TRBJ1-5, with TRBD1 identical over 7 bases. J lost 5 bases, V lost 0 bases, and 4 bases had no gene match. This CDR3 spans 15 amino acids. The V gene's germline CDR1 is ENHRY and CDR2 SYGVKD. This chain's CDR3 is CAISESGDSYQPQHF. CDR3 bases: TGTGCCATCAGTGAGTCCGGGGACAGTTATCAGCCCCAGCATTTT.

V usage is TRBV28 and J usage is TRBJ1-1; D perhaps matches TRBD1 (6 bases). CDR1 and CDR2 (germline): MDHEN, SYDVKM. This CDR3 spans 16 amino acids. Trimming shortened V by 7 bases and J by 5 bases, and 23 bases separated the two germline ends. The CDR3, as DNA: TGTGCCAGCAACCCTGCTGGGGGGCGTGGGGGGACTGAAGCTTTCTTT. Translating gives CASNPAGGRGGTEAFF.

This clone was counted only a few times. The chain has TRBV4-1 and TRBJ2-3, with D uncertain. Deletions cut 3 bases from V and 6 bases from J, with 7 bases between. The CDR3 consists of 12 residues. The germline CDR1 and CDR2 sequences are MGHRA and YSYEKL. Here the CDR3 reads CASSHIFDTQYF. The CDR3 region has the DNA TGCGCCAGCAGCCACATCTTTGATACGCAGTATTTT.

This chain joins TRBV5-1 and TRBJ1-4; D gene uncertain. Germline V lookup: CDR1 SGHRS, CDR2 YFSETQ. V lost 0 bases to trimming and J lost 1 base, with 4 bases between them. The CDR3 totals 14 residues. This CDR3 is CASSLDGTNEKLFF. The CDR3 coding sequence is TGCGCCAGCAGCTTGGATGGAACTAATGAAAAACTGTTTTTT.

V gene TRBV5-4 combines with J gene TRBJ2-3; 10 nucleotides line up with TRBD2. The CDR3 is 16 residues long. V was pared by 4 bases and J by 5 bases, with 10 bases of the junction left unmatched. The germline gives CDR1 SGHNT, CDR2 YYREEE (reference sequence). The CDR3 reads CASSPRSGGAGDTQYF. The CDR3 DNA reads TGTGCCAGCAGCCCCAGGAGCGGGGGGGCGGGAGATACGCAGTATTTT.

V usage is TRBV13 and J usage is TRBJ2-5; TRBD2 agrees at 12 bases. The junction had 10 bases not matched to a gene; V was cut back by 4 bases and J by 4 bases. The CDR3 has 17 amino acids. Germline CDR1 reads PRHDT; CDR2 reads FYEKMQ (reference sequence). The CDR3 DNA follows: TGTGCCAGCAGCTCGTACGGACTAGCGGGGCATTCAGAGACCCAGTACTTC. This translates into CASSSYGLAGHSETQYF.